Presented here are 9 T cell receptor beta chains from one specimen sequenced in a study of T-cell reconstitution after alpha-beta-depleted transplantation in children. A library of TCRbeta sequences, prepared with unique molecular identifiers, was generated. TCRdb used MiXCR to reprocess the PCR reads, holding one entry per CDR3 protein. The table records 500,000 or so distinct CDR3 sequences, approximately 29% of them present only once. Specimen: PBMCs from the stem cell graft donor, collected from the stem cell graft. The receptor source for this set is a human donor who donated a stem cell graft to a child with aplastic anemia.

This clonotype was seen only a few times. The V gene is TRBV20-1, the J gene TRBJ2-1; 9 bases match TRBD2. V shed 3 bases, J shed 6 bases, and the junction held 12 bases outside the gene matches. Per germline, CDR1 DFQATT and CDR2 SNEGSKA (reference sequence). The CDR3 runs 16 residues. CDR3: CSARGGLAGVPNEQFF. The DNA for the CDR3 is TGCAGTGCTAGGGGGGGACTAGCTGGAGTCCCCAATGAGCAGTTCTTC.

The chain has TRBV11-1 and TRBJ2-6, with 7 positions matching TRBD1. V was pared by 5 bases and J by 0 bases, with 10 bases of the junction left unmatched. The CDR3 loop spans 18 amino acids. Per the germline V gene, CDR1 is SGHAT and CDR2 is FQDESV (reference sequence). CDR3 nucleotide sequence: TGTGCCAGCAGCACCAAGTCGGGACAGATCTCTGGGGCCAACGTCCTGACTTTC. This codes for CASSTKSGQISGANVLTF.

The rearrangement uses TRBV27 and TRBJ2-7; D is undetermined. This CDR3 contains 14 residues. V was trimmed by 4 bases and J by 3 bases, leaving 13 bases between them. Germline CDR1 and CDR2: MNHEY and SMNVEV (reference sequence). In DNA, the CDR3 is TGTGCCAGCAGTTCCCATCTCTCGTTCTACGAGCAGTACTTC. Protein: CASSSHLSFYEQYF.

The table lists this clonotype with a few counts. This sequence joins TRBV7-6 and TRBJ2-1; 11 bases line up with TRBD1. V dropped 5 bases and J dropped 9; count of bases not matched to a gene: 6. The germline gives CDR1 SGHVS, CDR2 FNYEAQ. The CDR3 consists of 14 residues. DNA for the CDR3: TGTGCCAGCAGCCCTGGGACAGGGGGAGGTGAGCAGTTCTTC. The encoded protein is CASSPGTGGGEQFF.

The rearrangement joins TRBV6-2 or TRBV6-3 to TRBJ2-1, with 9 bases lining up with TRBD2. The CDR3 totals 15 residues. V dropped 5 bases and J dropped 2; count of bases not matched to a gene: 4. CDR1 is MNHEY and CDR2 is SVGEGT in the germline V gene. Written as DNA, the CDR3 is TGTGCCAGCAGTCTGACTAGCGGCCCCTACAATGAGCAGTTCTTC. The encoded protein is CASSLTSGPYNEQFF.

The CDR3 DNA follows: TGCGCCAGCAGCCCCGGTACGGACAGGGCCAAGTTCTTC. This gives the protein CASSPGTDRAKFF. The rearrangement joins TRBV4-3 to TRBJ2-1; 8 positions match TRBD1. CDR3 size: 13 residues. Germline assignment: CDR1 LGHNA and CDR2 YSLEER. With 4 bases clipped from V and 14 bases from J, the junction kept 10 bases outside the gene matches.

The chain joins TRBV20-1 to TRBJ1-2; D possibly corresponds to TRBD1 (5 bases). Germline V gene sequence: CDR1 DFQATT, CDR2 SNEGSKA (reference sequence). The CDR3 is 14 amino acids. V lost 1 base to trimming and J lost 7 bases, with 16 bases between them. The CDR3 here is CSARAGDRLGGYTF. The CDR3 DNA sequence: TGCAGTGCTAGAGCCGGGGACCGCCTGGGTGGCTACACCTTC.

This clonotype was counted only a few times. This rearrangement joins TRBV29-1 to TRBJ2-2; the match to TRBD1 covers 9 bases. V gave up 6 bases and J gave up 8 bases; unmatched junction bases: 1. The CDR3 extends over 11 amino acids. Per germline, CDR1 SQVTM and CDR2 ANQGSEA. CDR3 sequence: CSVGTGGELFF. The CDR3, as DNA: TGCAGCGTCGGGACAGGGGGGGAGCTGTTTTTT.

The chain is built from TRBV20-1 and TRBJ2-1; possible D gene TRBD2, 6 bases. Germline values: CDR1 DFQATT, CDR2 SNEGSKA (reference sequence). The CDR3 is 15 amino acids. With 1 base removed from V and 3 bases from J, the gap between germline ends came to 13 bases. For the CDR3, the DNA is TGCAGTGCTAGAGTAATTGGGCGGGACTACAATGAGCAGTTCTTC. Amino acid sequence: CSARVIGRDYNEQFF.